The source of this T cell receptor beta chain is a study of T cells in Graves' hyperthyroidism and ophthalmopathy (dated by TCRdb to between 2018 and 2021). Regarding the research as a whole: Peripheral blood samples were taken at initial diagnosis, before any treatment was given. To identify TCR V-J signatures that set the groups apart, the researchers used a discovery cohort of about a hundred patients, made up of around 42 with Graves' ophthalmopathy and 57 with stable Graves' hyperthyroidism. Whether ophthalmopathy could be predicted prospectively was tested in an independent validation cohort made up of under 20 hyperthyroidism patients plus 17 patients who later progressed to ophthalmopathy. The roughly 91 discovery patients were randomly divided into training and test sets at a 7:3 ratio. Thyroid tissue and blood T-cell repertoires from about six Graves' hyperthyroidism patients were also compared in the study. Once sampling was done, hyperthyroidism patients were given methimazole at a starting dose of 30 mg daily, whereas ophthalmopathy patients were given high-dose intravenous methylprednisolone. According to the paper, TCR Vbeta CDR3 sequencing was carried out on approximately 140 peripheral blood samples, which came from over 40 ophthalmopathy, 75 or so hyperthyroidism and 17 progressor patients.

The TCR beta CDR3 regions were amplified from RNA transcripts. A first-round RT-PCR of the TCR CDR3 used the HTBI primer set with the Qiagen OneStep RT-PCR kit. The libraries were constructed in a second round of multiplex PCR and then size-selected and purified. The libraries were sequenced on an Illumina HiSeq2000 using paired-end 100 bp reads. Per the original workflow: Raw data were processed with SOAPnuke, discarding reads with adapters, uncalled bases, mean Phred below 15, or no exact constant-primer or identifier match. High-quality paired reads were merged using COPE v1.2.5, and each unique nucleotide sequence was defined as a clonotype. MiTCR v1.1 was used to align the clonotypes against IMGT TRBV, TRBD and TRBJ reference segments. The analysis included only V-J combinations with a frequency above 0.0001, which together covered roughly 99% of the repertoires. A TCS score was defined as the ratio of F50 (clonal expansion) to E x V (chaos), with BLOSUM62-based TCRdist applied between CDR3 peptides within each V-J. Welch's t-statistics and random forest reduced fewer than 600 V-J features to 10 to 15, which were used in a naive Bayes classifier (R e1071). The raw public data were reprocessed by TCRdb itself: fastp quality trimming at Q25, MiXCR clonotype calling, in-frame beta chains only. Rows are combined by CDR3 protein, so each entry shows the most common genes and DNA. TCRdb's processing, not the authors' own work, is the source of the V and J calls. The sample table contains hundreds of thousands of distinct CDR3 sequences; only one count was recorded for around 16% of them. 3.5% to 4% of the sample lies in the top ten.

Per the germline V gene (reference sequence), LGHDT is the CDR1 and YNNKEL is the CDR2. Germline trimming amounts to 0 bases on V and 3 bases on J, with 13 as the count of junction bases outside the gene matches. The CDR3 sequence holds 19 residues, the cysteine and phenylalanine included. Solely the CDR3 DNA is kept, with 57 bases framed from the first base. The research as a whole found: Most expanded thyroid clonotypes (frequency above 0.001) were also detected in blood, suggesting blood repertoires may reflect thyroid immune responses. A model built on a 13 V-J signature distinguished ophthalmopathy from stable hyperthyroidism, reaching 85% to 90% sensitivity and about 81% specificity in cross-validation and 80%/75% in testing. In validation, the model predicted progression to ophthalmopathy a median of 6.5 months before onset, with around 70% sensitivity and almost 75% specificity. No statistical method was used to set the sample size in advance, and investigators knew the group allocation.

Of note for this clonotype: The clone's antigen remains unknown. Base qualities are not provided; no much larger clone lies one nucleotide away.

A patient counted as having stable Graves' hyperthyroidism if no progression to ophthalmopathy occurred over 18 months of follow-up. Hyperthyroidism patients were newly diagnosed, with disease duration under 2 months, and aged 18 to 65 years. Any patient with an uncontrolled infection, another autoimmune disease, pregnancy or lactation was excluded. Diagnoses were established on the basis of clinical symptoms, serum thyroxine and TRAb, thyroid ultrasound, and orbital computed tomography. Ficoll-Paque density gradient centrifugation was used to isolate PBMCs from about 10 ml of fresh peripheral blood. Trizol reagent was used to extract total RNA, and RNA quality was then checked on an Agilent 2100 Bioanalyzer.

The sequence joins TRBV3-1 to TRBJ1-5; 8 of the junction bases match TRBD1. Sequencing was carried out using blood. This TCR derives from a woman between 25 and 40 years old with Graves' hyperthyroidism. The DNA sequence reads TGTGCCAGCAGCCAAGACAGGGGGCGCCCCTCTTTTTCCAATCAGCCCCAGCATTTT. Its product reads: CASSQDRGRPSFSNQPQHF.